This note documents a single TCR beta chain sequence. In this sample, this clone turned up a few times. Its antigen target is currently unknown. Nothing much larger sits one base from this clone, and base qualities are not available. The data are from a study of beta chain features in type 1 diabetes listed by TCRdb under 2018. A note on the overall study: Mean age, gender distribution, total cell number and subset yield did not differ between patients and healthy donors. Across all samples, some 100,000,000 sorted cells were examined, and cell number per subset correlated strongly with RNA yield. In the study, TCRB repertoires of sorted circulating CD4+ T cell subsets from recently diagnosed type 1 diabetes patients were compared with those of matched healthy donors. Naive and central memory subsets were obtained from all 30 or so donors, but regulatory and stem cell-like memory subsets were isolated from only 8 patients and 8 healthy donors. Results the study describes overall, beyond this receptor: PCR may preferentially amplify shorter templates, but because patient and control samples were amplified and corrected together, any resulting skew would affect both groups equally. Because small numbers of individuals were included in the HLA sub-analyses, any influence of HLA type on TCRB rearrangement was left unresolved. Naive, central memory and regulatory TCRB repertoires appeared to be more similar among patients than among healthy donors. At VDJ recombination sites, type 1 diabetes patients had fewer insertions and more deleted nucleotides, which implies abnormalities in thymic rearrangement. In all four CD4+ subsets, TCRB CDR3 length was moderately but significantly shorter in type 1 diabetes patients. Because cDNA rather than genomic DNA was sequenced, highly expressing activated cells could have been over-represented, although no difference in activation and CD3 levels was found between groups.

Counted from cysteine to phenylalanine, this CDR3 has 14 amino acids. Kept here is only the CDR3 DNA, which spans 42 bases and is read in frame from base 1. V was cut back by 5 bases and J by 4 bases, leaving a gap of 12 bases between them. CDR1 and CDR2 are drawn from the germline V gene (reference sequence): SEHNR, FQNEAQ. All of the isolated RNA was reverse transcribed with the High Capacity cDNA Reverse Transcription Kit, so expressed TCRB transcripts were sequenced. Deep immunoSEQ sequencing was performed on naive, central memory and regulatory T cell samples, with an average of approximately 3.9 million total reads per sample. Sorted cells were lysed in RLT buffer and RNA was extracted with DNase-treated RNeasy Micro or Mini kits, depending on cell number. To prevent cross-contamination, every cell subset was processed on its own, while patient and healthy donor samples were processed together. The immunoSEQ multiplex PCR was used to amplify TCRB sequences from cDNA, yielding 87-bp fragments that span the CDR3 region. Sequencing of the amplicons was performed on the Illumina HiSeq platform. Under the source paper's analysis protocol: Synthetic template baselines were used to correct PCR bias computationally, reads within Hamming distance 2 were collapsed, and singletons that could not be merged were discarded. By aligning reads against IMGT, V, D and J genes, CDR3 length, and insertions or deletions at six rearrangement sites were assigned. Within each subset, clonotype counts were normalized to the number of sorted cells before true diversity and Gini coefficients were calculated with the tcR R package. The overlap coefficient, calculated on TCRB nucleotide sequences, was used to measure repertoire sharing. Out-of-frame TCRB sequences from naive cells were analyzed as a proxy for the pre-selection repertoire. TCRdb took this table from immuneACCESS and kept in-frame rearrangements with V and J called. Such tables lack part of the clones; where checked against another copy, unresolved V genes explain under half of the gap, and the rest is unexplained. V and J calls and clone size are given by that table; D and trimming were obtained from the DNA. The table for this sample lists 140,000 to 150,000 clones; 8% to 13% of them were counted only once. Roughly 1.4% of the sample lies in the top ten.

From each donor, a single peripheral blood sample of 100 to 150 mL on average was drawn into heparinised tubes. A BD FACSAria II and a panel including CD45RO, CCR7, CD25, CD127, CD95 and CD27 were used to sort naive, central memory, regulatory and stem cell-like memory CD4+ T cells. Purity was above 95% for every sorted population. PBMCs were isolated immediately by Lymphoprep density gradient centrifugation and stained directly without culture. Samples were stained and sorted in pairs, with one healthy donor and one patient per experiment, so that batch effects were minimized. Recombination connected TRBV7-9 to TRBJ1-5; D gene: possibly TRBD1, on 5 matching bases. The source is a man between 18 and 35 years old in good health. Sequenced input: naive CD4+ T cells from blood. The cell subset or site label, as the study defines it: true naive CD4+ T cells. The CDR3 region: CASSRVGGNQPQHF. At the DNA level, the sequence is TGTGCCAGCAGCCGGGTGGGGGGTAATCAGCCCCAGCATTTT.